The 27 T cell receptor beta chains listed next were all sequenced from one sample in a study of control samples from healthy donors and cancer patients. Profiling relied on immunoSEQ multiplex PCR, and the TCRdb table lists in-frame clones only, not all of them. The table records roughly 400,000 clones, 75% to 95% of them present only once. The specimen was PBMCs. These receptors were obtained from a man aged 40-49 years with head and neck cancer.

This sequence joins TRBV4-2 and TRBJ2-7, with 8 bases aligning to TRBD2. CDR3 length: 15 amino acids. Germline assignment: CDR1 LGHNA and CDR2 YNFKEQ. V trimming: 0 bases; J trimming: 11 bases; junction bases outside the gene matches: 12. CDR3 in amino acids: CASSQDVASGRQEYF. In nucleotides, the CDR3 is TGTGCCAGCAGCCAAGATGTCGCTAGCGGGCGTCAGGAGTACTTC.

The chain joins TRBV9 to TRBJ1-1; D not certain. CDR1 and CDR2 from the germline V gene are SGDLS and YYNGEE. CDR3 length: 13 residues. Deletions cut 0 bases from V and 7 bases from J, with 10 bases between. CDR3 DNA: TGTGCCAGCAGCGTAGATAACAGACTTGAAGCTTTCTTT. Protein sequence: CASSVDNRLEAFF.

The chain joins TRBV18 to TRBJ2-4; TRBD1 aligns across 7 bases. V shed 2 bases, J shed 8 bases, and the junction held 9 bases outside the gene matches. The germline V gene has CDR1 KGHSH and CDR2 LQKENI. The CDR3 length is 15 residues. CDR3 sequence: CASSPGNSDRDIQYF. Here the CDR3 DNA reads TGTGCCAGCTCACCAGGGAACTCAGACAGGGACATTCAGTACTTC.

This clone appeared a single time. The chain is built from TRBV29-1 and TRBJ1-4; no definite D call. The CDR3 is 12 amino acids. Germline V gene data show CDR1 as SQVTM and CDR2 as ANQGSEA. Trimming left V 4 bases short and J 7 bases short, with 10 bases between. CDR3 protein: CSVVEAGEKLFF. The CDR3 DNA reads as TGCAGCGTTGTTGAGGCGGGTGAAAAACTGTTTTTT.

Here the CDR3 DNA reads TGTGCTAGTGGCCCGGGACATTTTGAAGCTTTCTTT. Residues: CASGPGHFEAFF. The chain couples TRBV12-5 to TRBJ1-1; D perhaps matches TRBD1 (6 bases). Trimming took 6 bases from V and 7 from J, leaving 12 bases between them. CDR1 and CDR2 (germline): LGHNT, FRNRAP. CDR3 length: 12 residues. Together with reference TRBV12-5 and TRBJ1-1, the CDR3 gives the full variable domain: DARVTQTPRHKVTEMGQEVTMRCQPILGHNTVFWYRQTMMQGLELLAYFRNRAPLDDSGMPKDRFSAEMPDATLATLKIQPSEPRDSAVYFCASGPGHFEAFFGQGTRLTVV.

The chain is built from TRBV27 and TRBJ2-4; 7 bases agree with TRBD2. CDR1 is MNHEY, CDR2 SMNVEV, per germline (reference sequence). The trim removed 2 bases at V and 15 bases at J, leaving 13 bases unmatched. The CDR3 runs to 14 residues. CDR3 nucleotide sequence: TGTGCCAGCAGTTTAGGGGGGGGAGGTACGGTTCGGTACTTC. This translates into CASSLGGGGTVRYF.

The chain recombines TRBV28 with TRBJ2-7, with TRBD2 as a possible D gene (6 bases). Germline V gene sequence: CDR1 MDHEN, CDR2 SYDVKM. V was shortened by 10 bases and J by 0 bases, with 13 bases between the two germline ends. The CDR3 contains 13 residues. The CDR3 nucleotides read TGTGCCACCACGGGACTCCCCTCCTACGAGCAGTACTTC. Translated, it gives CATTGLPSYEQYF.

The chain has TRBV24-1 and TRBJ1-5; 8 bases match TRBD1. CDR1 is KGHDR, CDR2 SFDVKD, per germline. J gave up 3 bases and V 1 base, and 4 bases lay outside the gene matches. This CDR3 is 16 amino acids long. DNA for the CDR3: TGTGCCACCAGTGATTTCGGGGGACAGGTCAATCAGCCCCAGCATTTT. It encodes CATSDFGGQVNQPQHF.

The chain links TRBV25-1 to TRBJ1-3; D ambiguous. Trimming removed 3 bases at V and 3 bases at J, with 9 bases between. Germline lookup yields CDR1 MGHDK and CDR2 SYGVNS. This CDR3 has 14 residues. The CDR3 loop is CASSERNIGNTIYF. The CDR3 DNA follows: TGTGCCAGCAGTGAGAGAAATATTGGAAACACCATATATTTT. The full variable domain, with the rest looked up from reference TRBV25-1 and TRBJ1-3, is EADIYQTPRYLVIGTGKKITLECSQTMGHDKMYWYQQDPGMELHLIHYSYGVNSTEKGDLSSESTVSRIRTEHFPLTLESARPSHTSQYLCASSERNIGNTIYFGEGSWLTVV.

Only a few counts were recorded for this clone. The CDR3 DNA sequence: TGTGCCAGCAGCGGGACACATACTAATATTAACACCGGGGAGCTGTTTTTT. It translates to CASSGTHTNINTGELFF. The chain links TRBV9 to TRBJ2-2; TRBD1 is a possible D gene (5 bases). Trimming cost V 3 bases and J 2 bases, with 17 bases left between them. Germline CDR1 reads SGDLS; CDR2 reads YYNGEE. The length of the CDR3 is 17 residues.

The DNA for the CDR3 is TGTGCCAGCAGTCCAACCCAGGGAGTTAATGAAAAACTGTTTTTT. Its protein is CASSPTQGVNEKLFF. J is TRBJ1-4 and V is TRBV28; D might be TRBD1 (5 bases). The CDR3 sequence is 15 residues long. Germline V gene sequence: CDR1 MDHEN, CDR2 SYDVKM. Trimming removed 5 bases at V and 4 bases at J, with 14 bases between.

CDR3 protein: CATSGNRGRDQPQHF. In DNA form, the CDR3 reads TGTGCCACCAGTGGGAACAGGGGGCGCGATCAGCCCCAGCATTTT. The chain is built from TRBV24-1 and TRBJ1-5; 9 nucleotides agree with TRBD1. The CDR3 extends over 15 amino acids. Germline loops: CDR1 KGHDR, CDR2 SFDVKD. The junction had 6 bases not matched to a gene; V was cut back by 5 bases and J by 5 bases.

This chain joins TRBV7-9 and TRBJ1-4; no reliable D call. Trimming took 2 bases from V and 0 from J, leaving 4 bases between them. The V gene's germline CDR1 is SEHNR and CDR2 FQNEAQ (reference sequence). The CDR3 loop spans 14 amino acids. The CDR3 region is CASSLFATNEKLFF. For the CDR3, the DNA is TGTGCCAGCAGCTTATTTGCAACTAATGAAAAACTGTTTTTT.

This chain connects TRBV21-1 to TRBJ2-2; the DNA was not compared with TRBD1, the D call given in the table. TRBV21-1 has pseudogene status. The CDR3 consists of 13 residues. This CDR3 is CASQGGDTGELFF. The CDR3 DNA sequence: TGTGCCAGCCAGGGGGGCGACACCGGGGAGCTGTTTTTT.

The J gene is TRBJ1-4, the V gene TRBV13; weak D call: TRBD1 (6 bases). The germline V gene encodes CDR1 PRHDT and CDR2 FYEKMQ (reference sequence). The length of the CDR3 is 15 residues. Trimming took off 4 bases at V and 4 bases at J, with 13 bases between the two ends. The CDR3 here is CASSSYRENNEKLFF. CDR3 nucleotide sequence: TGTGCCAGCAGCTCTTACAGGGAAAATAATGAAAAACTGTTTTTT.

The V call is TRBV28, the J call TRBJ2-5; D is undetermined. The CDR3 totals 12 residues. Germline V CDR1 and CDR2: MDHEN, SYDVKM. V lost 5 bases and J 5 bases, leaving 9 bases between the germline ends. The CDR3, as DNA: TGTGCCAGCAGTGTTCGTCCCGAGACCCAGTACTTC. It specifies CASSVRPETQYF.

J is TRBJ2-7 and V is TRBV27; weak D call: TRBD1 (5 bases). The V and J ends lost 5 bases and 0 bases respectively, with 20 bases between them. This CDR3 region has 17 residues. Germline V gives CDR1 MNHEY, CDR2 SMNVEV (reference sequence). CDR3 nucleotide sequence: TGTGCCAGCAGTACATCCTCGGACGGACATAGCTCCTACGAGCAGTACTTC. Residues: CASSTSSDGHSSYEQYF.

The rearrangement joins TRBV28 to TRBJ2-5; TRBD2 is a possible D gene (5 bases). V was cut by 10 bases and J by 1 base, with 13 bases left in between. The CDR3 contains 13 residues. The V gene's germline CDR1 is MDHEN and CDR2 SYDVKM. DNA for the CDR3: TGTGCCAATTCCCGGGGAGCCCAAGAGACCCAGTACTTC. It encodes CANSRGAQETQYF.

The chain employs TRBV29-1 and TRBJ1-5; unclear D gene. The V end lost 4 bases, the J end lost 3 bases, and 7 bases lay between the germline ends. Germline V lookup: CDR1 SQVTM, CDR2 ANQGSEA. The CDR3 consists of 12 residues. The CDR3, as DNA: TGCAGCGTTGGGGATCTCAATCAGCCCCAGCATTTT. Encoded protein: CSVGDLNQPQHF.

This clone was seen a single time. The J gene is TRBJ1-2, the V gene TRBV28; 7 bases line up with TRBD1. CDR1 MDHEN and CDR2 SYDVKM come from the germline V gene. CDR3 length: 15 residues. V dropped 3 bases and J dropped 6; count of bases not matched to a gene: 10. CDR3 sequence reads: CASSLTGFRANGYTF. CDR3 DNA: TGTGCCAGCAGTTTGACAGGGTTTAGAGCTAATGGCTACACCTTC.

This clone was observed a few times. The V and J genes are TRBV14 and TRBJ1-5; D is unclear. The CDR3 length is 13 residues. The germline V and J ends were trimmed by 1 base and 6 bases, with 7 bases remaining between them. The germline V gene has CDR1 SGHDN and CDR2 FVKESK. This chain's CDR3 is CASSQGVSQPQHF. CDR3 in DNA: TGTGCCAGCAGCCAAGGGGTGAGTCAGCCCCAGCATTTT.

This chain connects TRBV19 to TRBJ1-2; D ambiguous. CDR3 length: 11 amino acids. Trimming took 10 bases from V and 8 from J, leaving 14 bases between them. Germline loops: CDR1 LNHDA, CDR2 SQIVND (reference sequence). This CDR3 is CAILSEGGYTF. CDR3 in DNA: TGTGCCATTCTCTCGGAAGGAGGCTACACCTTC.

The V and J genes are TRBV19 and TRBJ1-4, with TRBD1 as a possible D gene (6 bases). The CDR3 is made up of 17 amino acids. The germline CDR1 and CDR2 sequences are LNHDA and SQIVND (reference sequence). Trimming stripped 7 bases from V and 0 bases from J, with 18 bases between. CDR3 amino acids: CASNLRGRGSTNEKLFF. DNA for the CDR3: TGTGCCAGTAATCTGAGGGGCAGGGGATCAACTAATGAAAAACTGTTTTTT. The whole variable domain, filled in from reference TRBV19 and TRBJ1-4, reads DGGITQSPKYLFRKEGQNVTLSCEQNLNHDAMYWYRQDPGQGLRLIYYSQIVNDFQKGDIAEGYSVSREKKESFPLTVTSAQKNPTAFYLCASNLRGRGSTNEKLFFGSGTQLSVL.

The chain recombines TRBV7-2 with TRBJ2-7; TRBD2 agrees at 7 bases. CDR1 is SGHTA, CDR2 FQGNSA, per germline. The CDR3 is made up of 13 amino acids. V lost 4 bases, J lost 5 bases, and 5 bases stayed unmatched. CDR3 protein: CASSSTSPHEQYF. The DNA for the CDR3 is TGTGCCAGCAGCTCGACTAGCCCACACGAGCAGTACTTC.

This chain links TRBV27 with TRBJ2-5; D possibly corresponds to TRBD2 (7 bases). CDR3 length: 15 amino acids. Germline CDR1 and CDR2: MNHEY and SMNVEV (reference sequence). V was shortened by 4 bases and J by 4 bases, with 16 bases between the two germline ends. The CDR3 DNA follows: TGTGCCAGCAGTTCCGGGGAGGGGGGTGGAGAGACCCAGTACTTC. It specifies CASSSGEGGGETQYF.

The genes are TRBV4-1 and TRBJ2-3; 12 positions match TRBD2. V shed 4 bases, J shed 1 base, and the junction held 12 bases outside the gene matches. The CDR3 runs to 19 residues. In germline, CDR1 is MGHRA, CDR2 YSYEKL. CDR3 sequence: CASSRESGTSGHRTDTQYF. The CDR3 nucleotides are TGCGCCAGCAGCCGTGAATCCGGGACTAGCGGGCATCGCACAGATACGCAGTATTTT.

The V and J genes are TRBV7-3 and TRBJ1-1, with D unclear. Germline V gives CDR1 SGHTA, CDR2 FQGTGA. This CDR3 is 16 amino acids long. V was cut by 2 bases and J by 0 bases, with 13 bases left in between. The CDR3 nucleotides read TGTGCCAGCAGCTTATCCGGGTACCCAATGAACACTGAAGCTTTCTTT. Translating gives CASSLSGYPMNTEAFF.